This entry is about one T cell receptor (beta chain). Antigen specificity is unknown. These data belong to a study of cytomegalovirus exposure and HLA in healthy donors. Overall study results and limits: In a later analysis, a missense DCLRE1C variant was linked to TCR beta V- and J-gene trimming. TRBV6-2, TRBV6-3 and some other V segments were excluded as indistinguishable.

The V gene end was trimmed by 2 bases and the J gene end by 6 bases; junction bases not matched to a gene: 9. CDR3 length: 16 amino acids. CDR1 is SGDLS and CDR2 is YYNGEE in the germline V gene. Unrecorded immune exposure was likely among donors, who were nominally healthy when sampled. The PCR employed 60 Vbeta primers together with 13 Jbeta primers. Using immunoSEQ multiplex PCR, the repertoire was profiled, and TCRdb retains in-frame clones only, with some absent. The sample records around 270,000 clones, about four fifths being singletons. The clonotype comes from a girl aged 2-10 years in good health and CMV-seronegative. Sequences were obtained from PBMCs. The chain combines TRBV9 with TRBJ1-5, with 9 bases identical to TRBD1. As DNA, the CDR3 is TGTGCCAGCAGCGTTCACAGGGGGCCTAGCGGTCAGCCCCAGCATTTT. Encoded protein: CASSVHRGPSGQPQHF.